This T cell receptor (beta chain) emerged from a study of T cell responses to AZD1222 COVID-19 vaccine. General study points: Donors, mostly white British, included more females; clonal diversity was possibly underestimated.

The repertoire was sequenced with immunoSEQ multiplex PCR; TCRdb's copy has only in-frame clones and lacks some. The sample has roughly 120,000 clones; approximately 90% are singletons. The CDR3 is 15 amino acids. Trimming took off 3 bases at V and 3 bases at J, with 15 bases between the two ends. The germline CDR1 and CDR2 sequences are SGHRS and YFSETQ. In the case of this clone: Antigen: not known.

The chain employs TRBV5-1 and TRBJ2-5; D might be TRBD1 or TRBD2, each matching 6 bases. This TCR came from an adult in good health. The sample here was peripheral blood, taken on day 0 of AZD1222 vaccination. The chain's CDR3 is CASSSAGQIEETQYF. In DNA, the CDR3 is TGCGCCAGCAGCTCTGCGGGACAAATCGAAGAGACCCAGTACTTC. The full variable domain, in which reference TRBV5-1 and TRBJ2-5 provide the parts outside the CDR3, is KAGVTQTPRYLIKTRGQQVTLSCSPISGHRSVSWYQQTPGQGLQFLFEYFSETQRNKGNFPGRFSGRQFSNSRSEMNVSTLELGDSALYLCASSSAGQIEETQYFGPGTRLLVL.